The clone carrying this TCR beta chain was detected only a few times. Its antigen is as yet unknown. Possible read error: a much larger clone is one base away. The data were obtained in a study of blood T cells in healthy people across ages. It was roughly 10 milliliters of peripheral blood that were drawn from each donor. Study results and caveats: A greater number of naive CD4+ cells and higher diversity distinguished long-lived donors from aged donors. Roughly linear declines in TCR beta diversity per million T cells occurred with age. TCR beta diversity tracked closely with naive T cell percentage.

A second PCR of 7 to 11 cycles used a sample-barcoded 5' primer and a J-beta primer mix. TCRdb reanalysed the 5' RACE reads using MiXCR and keeps one entry per CDR3 protein. The sample has roughly 700,000 distinct CDR3 sequences, roughly 32% seen once. J was trimmed by 3 bases and V by 0 bases; bases with no gene match: 11. In germline, CDR1 is MGHRA, CDR2 YSYEKL. The CDR3 has 18 residues. The V gene is TRBV4-1, the J gene TRBJ2-1, with 7 bases that match TRBD2. This clonotype was sampled from a woman of 80 years or more in good health. Sequencing input: blood. CDR3 region: CASSQDRARDYFYNEQFF. The CDR3 DNA sequence: TGCGCCAGCAGCCAAGATCGGGCCCGGGACTACTTCTACAATGAGCAGTTCTTC.